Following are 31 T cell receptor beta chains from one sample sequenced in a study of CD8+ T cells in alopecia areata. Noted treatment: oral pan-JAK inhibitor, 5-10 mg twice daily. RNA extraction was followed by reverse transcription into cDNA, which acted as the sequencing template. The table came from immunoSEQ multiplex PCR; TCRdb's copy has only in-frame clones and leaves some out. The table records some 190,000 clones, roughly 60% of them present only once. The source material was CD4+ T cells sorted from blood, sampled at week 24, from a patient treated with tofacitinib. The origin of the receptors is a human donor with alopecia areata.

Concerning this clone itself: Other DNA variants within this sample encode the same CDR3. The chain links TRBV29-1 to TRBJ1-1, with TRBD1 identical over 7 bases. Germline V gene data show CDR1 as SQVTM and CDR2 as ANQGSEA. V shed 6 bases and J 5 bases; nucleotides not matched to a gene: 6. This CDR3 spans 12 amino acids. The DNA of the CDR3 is TGCAGCGTCGAGACAGGGAATACTGAAGCTTTCTTT. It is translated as CSVETGNTEAFF.

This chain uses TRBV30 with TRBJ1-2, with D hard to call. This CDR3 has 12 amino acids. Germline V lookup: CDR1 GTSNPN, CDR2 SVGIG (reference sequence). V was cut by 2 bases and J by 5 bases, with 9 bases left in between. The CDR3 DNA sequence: TGTGCCTGGAGTCCGGGAAAGTATGGCTACACCTTC. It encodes CAWSPGKYGYTF.

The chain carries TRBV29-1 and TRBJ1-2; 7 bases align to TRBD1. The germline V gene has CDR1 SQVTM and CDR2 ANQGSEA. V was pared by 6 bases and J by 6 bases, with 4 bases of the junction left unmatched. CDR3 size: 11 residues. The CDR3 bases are TGCAGCGTCGCGGGGACAGATGGCTACACCTTC. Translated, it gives CSVAGTDGYTF.

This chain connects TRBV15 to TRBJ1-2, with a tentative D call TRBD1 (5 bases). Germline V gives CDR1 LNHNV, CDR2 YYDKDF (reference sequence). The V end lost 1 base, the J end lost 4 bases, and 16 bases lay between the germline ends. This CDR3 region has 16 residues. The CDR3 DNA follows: TGTGCCACCAGCAGAGGGGAACAGGCCCCCTTCTATGGCTACACCTTC. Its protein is CATSRGEQAPFYGYTF.

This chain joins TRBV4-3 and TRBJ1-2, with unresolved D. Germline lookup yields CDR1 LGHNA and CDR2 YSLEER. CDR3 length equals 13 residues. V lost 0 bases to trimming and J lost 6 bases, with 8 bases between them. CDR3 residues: CASSQEPRHGYTF. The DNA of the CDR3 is TGCGCCAGCAGCCAAGAACCCCGCCATGGCTACACCTTC.

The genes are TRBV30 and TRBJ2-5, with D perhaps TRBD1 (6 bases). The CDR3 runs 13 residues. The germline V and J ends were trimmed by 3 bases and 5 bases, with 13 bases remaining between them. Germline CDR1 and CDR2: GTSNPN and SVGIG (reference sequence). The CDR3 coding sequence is TGTGCCTGGAGCCTAAGGGGGTTGGAGACCCAGTACTTC. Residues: CAWSLRGLETQYF.

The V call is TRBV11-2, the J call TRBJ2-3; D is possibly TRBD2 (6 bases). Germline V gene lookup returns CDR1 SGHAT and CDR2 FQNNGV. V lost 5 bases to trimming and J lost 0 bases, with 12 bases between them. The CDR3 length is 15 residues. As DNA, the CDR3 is TGTGCCAGCAGCCAAGGGACTGCGAGCACAGATACGCAGTATTTT. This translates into CASSQGTASTDTQYF.

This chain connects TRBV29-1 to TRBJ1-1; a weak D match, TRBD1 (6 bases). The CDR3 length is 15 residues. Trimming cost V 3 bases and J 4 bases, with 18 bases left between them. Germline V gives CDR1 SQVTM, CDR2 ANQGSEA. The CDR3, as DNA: TGCAGCGTTGACAGGACAGTTGGTCGGAGCACTGAAGCTTTCTTT. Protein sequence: CSVDRTVGRSTEAFF.

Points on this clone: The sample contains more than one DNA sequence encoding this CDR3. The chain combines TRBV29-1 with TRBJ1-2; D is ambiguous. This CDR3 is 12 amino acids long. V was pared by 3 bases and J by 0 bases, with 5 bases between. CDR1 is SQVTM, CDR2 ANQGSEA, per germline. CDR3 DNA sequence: TGCAGCGTTGATCGTACTAACTATGGCTACACCTTC. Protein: CSVDRTNYGYTF.

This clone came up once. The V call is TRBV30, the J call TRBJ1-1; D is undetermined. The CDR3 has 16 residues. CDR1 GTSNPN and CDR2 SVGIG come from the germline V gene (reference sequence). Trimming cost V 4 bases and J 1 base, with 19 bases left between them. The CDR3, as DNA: TGTGCCTGGATATTTGCGTCCGTCAGCCGGAACACTGAAGCTTTCTTT. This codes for CAWIFASVSRNTEAFF.

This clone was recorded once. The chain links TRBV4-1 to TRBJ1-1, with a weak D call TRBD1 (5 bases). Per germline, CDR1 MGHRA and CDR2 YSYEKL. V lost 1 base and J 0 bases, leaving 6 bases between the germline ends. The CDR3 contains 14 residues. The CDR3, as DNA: TGCGCCAGCAGCCAAGGACAGATGAACACTGAAGCTTTCTTT. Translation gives CASSQGQMNTEAFF.

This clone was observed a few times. CDR3 DNA sequence: TGTGCCAGCAGCTTAGTTGAGCCGTACAATGAGCAGTTCTTC. Translating it yields CASSLVEPYNEQFF. The chain combines TRBV7-2 with TRBJ2-1; D uncertain. This CDR3 comprises 14 residues. Germline-derived CDR1 and CDR2 are SGHTA and FQGNSA. Trimming pared 1 base from V and 4 bases from J, leaving 8 bases between.

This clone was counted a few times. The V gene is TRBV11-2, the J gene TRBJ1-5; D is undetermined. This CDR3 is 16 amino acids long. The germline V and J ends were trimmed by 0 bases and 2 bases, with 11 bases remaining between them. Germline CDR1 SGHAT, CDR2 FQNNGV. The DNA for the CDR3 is TGTGCCAGCAGCTTAGAGGGAGGGTCGGGCAATCAGCCCCAGCATTTT. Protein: CASSLEGGSGNQPQHF.

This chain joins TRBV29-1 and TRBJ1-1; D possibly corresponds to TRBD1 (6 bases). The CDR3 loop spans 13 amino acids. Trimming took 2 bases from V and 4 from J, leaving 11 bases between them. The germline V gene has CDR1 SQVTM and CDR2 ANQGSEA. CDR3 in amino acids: CSVEKGGGTEAFF. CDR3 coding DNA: TGCAGCGTTGAAAAGGGGGGTGGCACTGAAGCTTTCTTT.

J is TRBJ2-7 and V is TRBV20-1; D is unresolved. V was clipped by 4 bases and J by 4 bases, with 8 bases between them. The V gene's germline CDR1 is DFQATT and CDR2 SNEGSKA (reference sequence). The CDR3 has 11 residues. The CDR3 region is CSATREYEQYF. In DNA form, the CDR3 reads TGCAGTGCTACGAGAGAATACGAGCAGTACTTC.

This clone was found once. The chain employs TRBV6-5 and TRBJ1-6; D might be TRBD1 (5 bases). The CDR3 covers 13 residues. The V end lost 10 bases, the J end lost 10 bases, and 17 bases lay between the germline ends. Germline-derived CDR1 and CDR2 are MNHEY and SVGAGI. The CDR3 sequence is CATTRGYESPLHF. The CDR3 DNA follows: TGTGCCACCACACGGGGCTATGAGTCACCCCTCCACTTT.

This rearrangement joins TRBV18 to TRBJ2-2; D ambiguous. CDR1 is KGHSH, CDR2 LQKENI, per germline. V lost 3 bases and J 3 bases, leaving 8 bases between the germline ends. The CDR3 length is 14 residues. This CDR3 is CASSPADYTGELFF. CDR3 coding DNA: TGTGCCAGCTCACCGGCAGACTACACCGGGGAGCTGTTTTTT.

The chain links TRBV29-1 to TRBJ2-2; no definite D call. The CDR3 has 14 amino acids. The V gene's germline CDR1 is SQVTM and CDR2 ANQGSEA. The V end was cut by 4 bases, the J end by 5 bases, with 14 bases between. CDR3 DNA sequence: TGCAGCGTTGGCCGCTCGACGGAAACCGGGGAGCTGTTTTTT. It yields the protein CSVGRSTETGELFF.

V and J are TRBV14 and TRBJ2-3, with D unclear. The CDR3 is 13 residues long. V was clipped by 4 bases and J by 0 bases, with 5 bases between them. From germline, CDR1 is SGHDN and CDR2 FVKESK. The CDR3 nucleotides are TGTGCCAGCAGCCGGGTGAGCACAGATACGCAGTATTTT. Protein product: CASSRVSTDTQYF.

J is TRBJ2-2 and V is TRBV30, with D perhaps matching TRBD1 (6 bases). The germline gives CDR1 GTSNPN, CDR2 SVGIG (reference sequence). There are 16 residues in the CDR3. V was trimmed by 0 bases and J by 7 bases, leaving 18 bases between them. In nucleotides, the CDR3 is TGTGCCTGGAGTGTAGCAGCAAACAGGGTGGTCGGGGAGCTGTTTTTT. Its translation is CAWSVAANRVVGELFF.

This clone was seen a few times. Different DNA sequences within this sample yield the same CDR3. The CDR3 DNA sequence: TGTGCCAGCAGCTTGGTCGGATCACCCCTCCACTTT. Its translation: CASSLVGSPLHF. The J gene is TRBJ1-6, the V gene TRBV7-2, with unresolved D. Per the germline V gene, CDR1 is SGHTA and CDR2 is FQGNSA. The CDR3 has 12 residues. Between the trimmed V and J ends, which lost 3 bases and 10 bases, there was a span of 7 bases.

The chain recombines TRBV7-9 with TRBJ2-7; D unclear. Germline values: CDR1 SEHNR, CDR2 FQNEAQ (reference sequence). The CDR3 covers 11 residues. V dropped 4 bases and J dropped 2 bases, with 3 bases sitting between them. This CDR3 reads CASSSTYEQYF. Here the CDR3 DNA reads TGTGCCAGCAGCTCCACCTACGAGCAGTACTTC. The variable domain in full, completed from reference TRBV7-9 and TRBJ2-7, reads DTGVSQNPRHKITKRGQNVTFRCDPISEHNRLYWYRQTLGQGPEFLTYFQNEAQLEKSRLLSDRFSAERPKGSFSTLEIQRTEQGDSAMYLCASSSTYEQYFGPGTRLTVT.

The CDR3 DNA sequence: TGCAGCGTCCCCCGACAACGGTCCGGGGAGCTGTTTTTT. Amino acids: CSVPRQRSGELFF. This chain connects TRBV29-1 to TRBJ2-2; no definite D call. V dropped 6 bases and J dropped 6 bases, with 14 bases sitting between them. The V gene's germline CDR1 is SQVTM and CDR2 ANQGSEA. The CDR3 is 13 residues long.

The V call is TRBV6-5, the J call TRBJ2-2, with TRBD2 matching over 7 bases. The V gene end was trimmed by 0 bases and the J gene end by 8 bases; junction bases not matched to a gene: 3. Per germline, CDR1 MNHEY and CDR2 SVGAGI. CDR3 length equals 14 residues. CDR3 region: CASSYSVLAGELFF. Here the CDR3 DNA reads TGTGCCAGCAGTTACTCAGTACTAGCGGGGGAGCTGTTTTTT.

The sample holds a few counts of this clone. The CDR3 spells CASSYSGLPQETQYF. In nucleotides, the CDR3 is TGTGCCAGCAGTTACTCGGGTCTCCCGCAAGAGACCCAGTACTTC. The V gene is TRBV6-5, the J gene TRBJ2-5; D is unclear. Trimming took off 0 bases at V and 2 bases at J, with 10 bases between the two ends. The germline CDR1 and CDR2 sequences are MNHEY and SVGAGI. The CDR3 length is 15 residues.

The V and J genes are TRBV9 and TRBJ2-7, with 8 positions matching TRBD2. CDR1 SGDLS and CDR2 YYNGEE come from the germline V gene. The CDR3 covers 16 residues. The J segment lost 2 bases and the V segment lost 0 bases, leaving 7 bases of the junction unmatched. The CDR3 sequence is CASSVGGLAGPYEQYF. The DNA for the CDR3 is TGTGCCAGCAGCGTAGGTGGGCTAGCGGGCCCCTACGAGCAGTACTTC.

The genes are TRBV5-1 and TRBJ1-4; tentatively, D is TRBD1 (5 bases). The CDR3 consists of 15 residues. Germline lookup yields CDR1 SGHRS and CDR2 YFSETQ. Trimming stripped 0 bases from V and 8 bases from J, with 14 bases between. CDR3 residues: CASSLALGTSEKLFF. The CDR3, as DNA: TGCGCCAGCAGCTTGGCGCTCGGGACTTCGGAAAAACTGTTTTTT.

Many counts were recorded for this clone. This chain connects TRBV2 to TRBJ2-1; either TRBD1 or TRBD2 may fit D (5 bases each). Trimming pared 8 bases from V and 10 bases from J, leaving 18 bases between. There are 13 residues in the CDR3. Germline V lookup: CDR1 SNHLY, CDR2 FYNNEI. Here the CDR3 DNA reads TGTGCCAGCTCTGTAGGGGAACGCGGGGAGCAGTTCTTC. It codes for CASSVGERGEQFF.

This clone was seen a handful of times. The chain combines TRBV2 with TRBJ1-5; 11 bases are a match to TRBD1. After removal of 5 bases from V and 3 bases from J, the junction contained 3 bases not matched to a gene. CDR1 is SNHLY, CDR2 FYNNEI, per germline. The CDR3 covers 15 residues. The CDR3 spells CASSYGQGANQPQHF. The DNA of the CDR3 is TGTGCCAGCAGTTATGGACAGGGGGCCAATCAGCCCCAGCATTTT.

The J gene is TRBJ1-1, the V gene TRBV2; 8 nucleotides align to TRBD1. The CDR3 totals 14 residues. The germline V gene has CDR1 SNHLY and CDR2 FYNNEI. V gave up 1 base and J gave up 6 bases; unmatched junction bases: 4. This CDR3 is CASSEGRQGSEAFF. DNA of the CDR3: TGTGCCAGCAGTGAAGGGAGACAGGGGTCTGAAGCTTTCTTT. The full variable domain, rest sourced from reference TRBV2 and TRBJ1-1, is EPEVTQTPSHQVTQMGQEVILRCVPISNHLYFYWYRQILGQKVEFLVSFYNNEISEKSEIFDDQFSVERPDGSNFTLKIRSTKLEDSAMYFCASSEGRQGSEAFFGQGTRLTVV.

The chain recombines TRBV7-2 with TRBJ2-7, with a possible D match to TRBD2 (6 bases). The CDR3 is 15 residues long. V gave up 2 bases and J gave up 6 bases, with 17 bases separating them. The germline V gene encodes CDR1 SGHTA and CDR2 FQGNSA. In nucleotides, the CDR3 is TGTGCCAGCAGCTTATATAGCGGTGGGCTTTTCGAGCAGTACTTC. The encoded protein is CASSLYSGGLFEQYF.